The rows below give T cell receptor beta chains drawn from one sample of a study of blood T cell repertoires in COVID-19. The table came from immunoSEQ multiplex PCR; TCRdb's copy has only in-frame clones and leaves some out. The sample includes 200,000 to 250,000 clones, roughly 83% of them seen just once. Sequencing was performed on PBMCs or T cells enriched from blood (not recorded which). These receptors all stem from a woman between 40 and 55 years old with acute COVID-19. Each CDR3 is given without its conserved first and last residue. The order of the fields is V gene, CDR3 protein.

V gene: TRBV18
CDR3 protein: ASSPPAGQGSYEQY

V gene: TRBV27
CDR3 protein: ASSLTLSTVANYGYT

V gene: TRBV3-1/TRBV3-2
CDR3 protein: ASRGGAKNIQY

V gene: TRBV15
CDR3 protein: ATSSEESLAGDRKTQY

V gene: TRBV6-2/TRBV6-3
CDR3 protein: ASSFADPSIDTPHLNTEAF

V gene: TRBV2
CDR3 protein: ASSPGRQGLYGYT

V gene: TRBV19
CDR3 protein: ASSIRGYNEKLF

V gene: TRBV28
CDR3 protein: ASSSTSAGHSDTQY

V gene: TRBV16
CDR3 protein: ASSPQTGAGYGYT

V gene: TRBV19
CDR3 protein: ASSIPQGNGYT

V gene: TRBV4-1
CDR3 protein: ASSLGRQGFYGYT

V gene: TRBV5-1
CDR3 protein: ASSLDGTGYDEQY

V gene: TRBV18
CDR3 protein: ASSPGTQNTGELF

V gene: TRBV5-4
CDR3 protein: ASSGTRAGLREQF

V gene: TRBV27
CDR3 protein: ASSFLLTGVNSPLH

V gene: TRBV7-9
CDR3 protein: ASTSGTSVETQY

V gene: TRBV2
CDR3 protein: ASSELDRDQPQH

V gene: TRBV11-1
CDR3 protein: ASSTGQLEAF

V gene: TRBV5-1
CDR3 protein: ASSVAGDTDTQY

V gene: TRBV4-3
CDR3 protein: ASSPGNELSLYGYT

V gene: TRBV7-9
CDR3 protein: ASSLRWTSSPNTGELF

V gene: TRBV10-2
CDR3 protein: ASSYGSSGSLNEQF